The rows below give T cell receptor beta chains drawn from one sample of a study of blood T cell repertoires in COVID-19. TCRdb's copy holds only in-frame clones and misses some; the assay was immunoSEQ multiplex PCR. There are approximately 91,000 clones in the sample; around 72% occur only once, and roughly a quarter lies in the top ten. Sequencing was carried out using peripheral blood. These receptors all come from a man aged 65 to 79 with acute or convalescent COVID-19. Both conserved end residues are part of each CDR3. Each record gives: V gene, CDR3 length, D gene, clone size, J gene, CDR3 protein, CDR3 DNA. A D gene is named only where the DNA matches it firmly. Clone size is stated in some rows and not others, as once, few, many or a class when expanded.

V: TRBV27
length: 15
D: TRBD2
size: few
J: TRBJ2-7
CDR3: CASSLLVAGGYEQYF
DNA: TGTGCCAGCAGTTTATTGGTAGCGGGAGGTTACGAGCAGTACTTC

V: TRBV14
length: 10
D: NA
size: NA
J: TRBJ2-7
CDR3: CASNPVLVYF
DNA: TGTGCCAGCAACCCAGTGCTGGTGTACTTC

V: TRBV7-6
length: 16
D: NA
size: NA
J: TRBJ2-2
CDR3: CASSLARNANTGELFF
DNA: TGTGCCAGCAGCTTAGCGCGGAACGCGAACACCGGGGAGCTGTTTTTT

V: TRBV28
length: 16
D: NA
size: few
J: TRBJ1-6
CDR3: CASSLWELGGNSPLHF
DNA: TGTGCCAGCAGTTTATGGGAGTTAGGGGGTAATTCACCCCTCCACTTT

V: TRBV29-1
length: 13
D: TRBD1
size: once
J: TRBJ2-5
CDR3: CSGLGTGQETQYF
DNA: TGCAGCGGACTAGGGACAGGTCAAGAGACCCAGTACTTC

V: TRBV7-8
length: 14
D: NA
size: few
J: TRBJ1-2
CDR3: CASSLGGDPYGYTF
DNA: TGTGCCAGCAGCTTAGGCGGGGACCCCTATGGCTACACCTTC

V: TRBV27
length: 15
D: NA
size: NA
J: TRBJ2-3
CDR3: CATSPGVGRQDTQYF
DNA: TGTGCCACCTCGCCGGGGGTAGGCCGTCAAGATACGCAGTATTTT

V: TRBV3-1/TRBV3-2
length: 14
D: TRBD1
size: NA
J: TRBJ2-7
CDR3: CASSQWDRGPEQYF
DNA: TGTGCCAGCAGCCAATGGGACAGGGGTCCCGAGCAGTACTTC

V: TRBV18
length: 16
D: NA
size: NA
J: TRBJ2-7
CDR3: CASSPLPRASSYEQYF
DNA: TGTGCCAGCTCACCGCTACCCAGGGCGTCCTCCTACGAGCAGTACTTC

V: TRBV2
length: 14
D: TRBD2
size: NA
J: TRBJ2-1
CDR3: CASRPGLVDNEQFF
DNA: TGTGCCAGCAGGCCGGGACTAGTAGACAATGAGCAGTTCTTC

V: TRBV7-3
length: 13
D: NA
size: NA
J: TRBJ1-5
CDR3: CASSSQEGQPQHF
DNA: TGTGCCAGCAGCTCCCAAGAGGGTCAGCCCCAGCATTTT

V: TRBV5-4
length: 14
D: TRBD1
size: NA
J: TRBJ2-7
CDR3: CASRDGTGLSEQYF
DNA: TGTGCCAGCAGGGACGGGACAGGTCTTAGCGAGCAGTACTTC

V: TRBV5-6
length: 16
D: TRBD2
size: NA
J: TRBJ2-7
CDR3: CASSLGLAGGGYEQYF
DNA: TGTGCCAGCAGCTTGGGACTAGCGGGAGGCGGTTACGAGCAGTACTTC

V: TRBV11-3
length: 14
D: NA
size: NA
J: TRBJ2-1
CDR3: CASSSSAGDNEQFF
DNA: TGTGCCAGCAGCTCTAGCGCCGGCGACAATGAGCAGTTCTTC

V: TRBV9
length: 16
D: TRBD1
size: NA
J: TRBJ1-4
CDR3: CASSVGGMDRGEKLFF
DNA: TGTGCCAGCAGCGTCGGTGGTATGGACAGGGGAGAAAAACTGTTTTTT

V: TRBV7-9
length: 16
D: NA
size: NA
J: TRBJ2-7
CDR3: CASSSVRAGARYEQYF
DNA: TGTGCCAGCAGCTCCGTCCGGGCAGGGGCGCGCTACGAGCAGTACTTC

V: TRBV24-1
length: 16
D: NA
size: once
J: TRBJ1-3
CDR3: CATSDSNPIDGNTIYF
DNA: TGTGCCACCAGTGATTCGAACCCTATAGATGGAAACACCATATATTTT

V: TRBV30
length: 17
D: TRBD2
size: NA
J: TRBJ2-3
CDR3: CAWSVGASGRFTDTQYF
DNA: TGTGCCTGGAGTGTAGGGGCTAGCGGGAGATTCACAGATACGCAGTATTTT